This record looks at one T cell receptor beta chain sequence and its context. The sample originates from a study of regulatory T cells in long-lasting Graves disease. About the study: Antithyroid drugs had been taken under 3 months by newly diagnosed Graves' patients.

Library construction for TCR beta used iRepertoire HTBI primers and Arm-PCR of CDR3 regions. One entry per CDR3 protein, called by TCRdb with MiXCR from the multiplex PCR reads. Here the sample spans 350,000 to 500,000 distinct CDR3 sequences, roughly 15% being singletons. Time point: newly diagnosed GD, antithyroid drugs for less than 3 months. The TCR library used RNA extracted from PBMCs. Trimming removed 2 bases at V and 4 bases at J, with 18 bases between. Germline V gene data show CDR1 as SGDLS and CDR2 as YYNGEE. The CDR3 runs 17 residues. The same data also went into a second study, on T cells in Graves' hyperthyroidism and ophthalmopathy. That report adds: HTBI primers were employed in a first-round RT-PCR of the TCR CDR3. From stable hyperthyroidism, ophthalmopathy was set apart by a 13 V-J model.

Sequenced here: peripheral blood mononuclear cells (PBMCs), sampled at new diagnosis, from a patient treated with antithyroid drugs. The J gene is TRBJ2-2, the V gene TRBV9; either TRBD1 or TRBD2 may supply D (5 bases each). The sequence was collected from a woman in her 50s with Graves disease. The CDR3 sequence: CASSVSWGLHITGELFF. Written as DNA, the CDR3 is TGTGCCAGCAGCGTTTCTTGGGGGTTACACATCACCGGGGAGCTGTTTTTT.